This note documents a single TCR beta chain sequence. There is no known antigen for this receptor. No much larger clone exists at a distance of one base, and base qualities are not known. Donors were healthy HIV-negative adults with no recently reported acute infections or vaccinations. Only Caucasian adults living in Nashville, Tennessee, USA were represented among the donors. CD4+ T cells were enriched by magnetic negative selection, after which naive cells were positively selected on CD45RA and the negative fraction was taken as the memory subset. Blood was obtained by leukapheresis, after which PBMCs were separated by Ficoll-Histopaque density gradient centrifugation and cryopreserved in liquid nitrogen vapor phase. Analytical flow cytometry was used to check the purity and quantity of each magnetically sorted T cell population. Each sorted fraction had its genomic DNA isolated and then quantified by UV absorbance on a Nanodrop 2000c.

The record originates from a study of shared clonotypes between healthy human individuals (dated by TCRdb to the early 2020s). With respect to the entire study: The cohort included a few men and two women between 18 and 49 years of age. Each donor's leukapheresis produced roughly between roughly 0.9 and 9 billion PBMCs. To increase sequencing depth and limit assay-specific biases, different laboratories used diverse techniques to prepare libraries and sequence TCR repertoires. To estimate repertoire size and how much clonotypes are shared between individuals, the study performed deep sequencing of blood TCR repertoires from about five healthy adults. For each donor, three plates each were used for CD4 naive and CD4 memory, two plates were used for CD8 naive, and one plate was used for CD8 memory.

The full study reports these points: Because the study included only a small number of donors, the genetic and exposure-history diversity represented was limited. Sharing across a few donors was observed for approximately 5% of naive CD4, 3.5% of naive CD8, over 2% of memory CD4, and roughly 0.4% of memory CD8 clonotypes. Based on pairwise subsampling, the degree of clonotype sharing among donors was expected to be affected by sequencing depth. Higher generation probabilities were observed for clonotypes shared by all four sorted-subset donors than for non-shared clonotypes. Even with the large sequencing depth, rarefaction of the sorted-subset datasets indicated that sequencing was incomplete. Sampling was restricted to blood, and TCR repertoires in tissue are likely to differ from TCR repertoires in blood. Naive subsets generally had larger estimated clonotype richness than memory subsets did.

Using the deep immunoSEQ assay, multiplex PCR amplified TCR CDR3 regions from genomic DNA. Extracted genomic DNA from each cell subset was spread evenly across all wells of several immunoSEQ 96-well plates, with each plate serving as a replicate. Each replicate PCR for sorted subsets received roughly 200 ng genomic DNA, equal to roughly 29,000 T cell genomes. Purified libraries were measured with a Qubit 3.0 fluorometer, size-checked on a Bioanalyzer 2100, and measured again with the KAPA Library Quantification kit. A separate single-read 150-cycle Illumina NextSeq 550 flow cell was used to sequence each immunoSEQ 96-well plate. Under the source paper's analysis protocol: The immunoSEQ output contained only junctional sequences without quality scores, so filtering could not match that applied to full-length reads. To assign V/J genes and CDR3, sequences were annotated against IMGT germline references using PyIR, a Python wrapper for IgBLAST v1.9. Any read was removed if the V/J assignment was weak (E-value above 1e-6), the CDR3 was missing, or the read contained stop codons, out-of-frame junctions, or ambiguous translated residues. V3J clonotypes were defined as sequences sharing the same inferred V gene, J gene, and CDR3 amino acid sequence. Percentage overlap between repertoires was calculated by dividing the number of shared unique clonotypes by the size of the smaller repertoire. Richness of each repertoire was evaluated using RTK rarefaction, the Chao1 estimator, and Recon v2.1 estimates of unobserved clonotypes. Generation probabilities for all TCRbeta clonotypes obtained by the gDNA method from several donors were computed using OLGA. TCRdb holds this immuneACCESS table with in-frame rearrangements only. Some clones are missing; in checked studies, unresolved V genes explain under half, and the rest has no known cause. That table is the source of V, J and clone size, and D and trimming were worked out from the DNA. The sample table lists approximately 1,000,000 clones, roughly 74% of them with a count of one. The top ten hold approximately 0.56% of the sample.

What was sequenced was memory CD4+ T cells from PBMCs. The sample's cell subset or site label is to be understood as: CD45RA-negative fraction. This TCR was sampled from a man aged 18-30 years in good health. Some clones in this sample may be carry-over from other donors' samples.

The CDR3: CASSQYRVRTDTQYF. At the DNA level, the sequence is TGTGCCAGTAGCCAATACAGGGTTCGCACAGATACGCAGTATTTT. This chain joins TRBV19 to TRBJ2-3; matching of 6 bases hints at TRBD1 as the D gene. Sequences LNHDA (CDR1) and SQIVND (CDR2) are obtained from the germline V gene (reference sequence). V is clipped by 6 bases and J by 1 base, and the sequence between their germline boundaries is 14 bases long. From the cysteine up to the phenylalanine, the CDR3 has a length of 15 residues. Only the CDR3 portion is preserved as DNA: 45 bases, with reading frame beginning at the first base. Joined to the reference TRBV19 and TRBJ2-3 proteins, this CDR3 gives the full variable domain: DGGITQSPKYLFRKEGQNVTLSCEQNLNHDAMYWYRQDPGQGLRLIYYSQIVNDFQKGDIAEGYSVSREKKESFPLTVTSAQKNPTAFYLCASSQYRVRTDTQYFGPGTRLTVL.